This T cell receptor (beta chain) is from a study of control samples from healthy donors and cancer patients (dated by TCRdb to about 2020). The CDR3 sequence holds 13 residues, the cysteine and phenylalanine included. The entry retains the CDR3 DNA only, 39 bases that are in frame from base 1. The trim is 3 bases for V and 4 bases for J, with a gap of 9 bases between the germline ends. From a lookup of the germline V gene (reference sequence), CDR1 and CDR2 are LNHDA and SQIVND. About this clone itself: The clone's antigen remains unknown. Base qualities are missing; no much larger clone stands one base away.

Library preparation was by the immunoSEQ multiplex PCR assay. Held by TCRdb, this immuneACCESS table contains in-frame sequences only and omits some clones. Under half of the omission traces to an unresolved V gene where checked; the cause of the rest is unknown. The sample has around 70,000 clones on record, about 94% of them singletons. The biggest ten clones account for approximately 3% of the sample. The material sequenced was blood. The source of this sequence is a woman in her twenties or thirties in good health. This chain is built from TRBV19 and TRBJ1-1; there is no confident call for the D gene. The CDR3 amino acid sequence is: CASSMVVSTEAFF. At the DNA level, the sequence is TGTGCCAGTAGTATGGTAGTGTCCACTGAAGCTTTCTTT.